This T cell receptor beta chain is drawn from a study of cytomegalovirus exposure and HLA in healthy donors. The table lists this clone with a few counts. Its cognate antigen is unknown. Primers: 60 Vbeta forward and 13 Jbeta reverse. TCRdb keeps only in-frame clones here, not all; method: immunoSEQ multiplex PCR. The data show approximately 100,000 clones, about 80% seen once. Study-wide points: The records held CMV serostatus as the only immune exposure information. It was reported that the classifier diagnosed cytomegalovirus status with high specificity and sensitivity in both the original and validation cohorts. Donors belonging to an Asian-associated ancestry cluster reportedly showed fewer N-insertions in productive TCRs than the 666-donor mean, according to what a later analysis found.

V shed 2 bases, J shed 1 base, and the junction held 4 bases outside the gene matches. CDR1 and CDR2 (germline): MGHRA, YSYEKL. This CDR3 region has 15 residues. Donors were ostensibly healthy at sampling, although undocumented immune exposures were probable. This sequence joins TRBV4-1 and TRBJ2-7; 8 bases map to TRBD2. The source is a woman in her forties in good health and CMV-seronegative. Sequencing was carried out using PBMCs. DNA for the CDR3: TGCGCCAGCAGCCAAAGGACTAGCCCATCCTACGAGCAGTACTTC. It translates to CASSQRTSPSYEQYF.